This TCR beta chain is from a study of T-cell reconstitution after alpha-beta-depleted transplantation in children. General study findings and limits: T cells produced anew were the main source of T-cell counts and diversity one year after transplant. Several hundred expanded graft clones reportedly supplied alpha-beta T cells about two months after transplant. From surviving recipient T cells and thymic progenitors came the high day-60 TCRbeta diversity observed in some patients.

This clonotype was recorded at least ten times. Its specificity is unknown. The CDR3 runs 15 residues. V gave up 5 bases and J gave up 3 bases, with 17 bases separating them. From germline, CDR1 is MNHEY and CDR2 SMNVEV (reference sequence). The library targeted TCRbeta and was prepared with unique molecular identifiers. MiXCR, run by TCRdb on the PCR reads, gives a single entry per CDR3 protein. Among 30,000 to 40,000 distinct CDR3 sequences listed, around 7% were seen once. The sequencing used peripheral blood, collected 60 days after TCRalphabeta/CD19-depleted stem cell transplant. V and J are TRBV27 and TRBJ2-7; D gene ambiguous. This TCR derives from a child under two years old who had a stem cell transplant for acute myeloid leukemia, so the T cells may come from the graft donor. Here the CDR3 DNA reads TGTGCCAGCAGTCCCCTATACGGTTACGACTACGAGCAGTACTTC. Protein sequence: CASSPLYGYDYEQYF.